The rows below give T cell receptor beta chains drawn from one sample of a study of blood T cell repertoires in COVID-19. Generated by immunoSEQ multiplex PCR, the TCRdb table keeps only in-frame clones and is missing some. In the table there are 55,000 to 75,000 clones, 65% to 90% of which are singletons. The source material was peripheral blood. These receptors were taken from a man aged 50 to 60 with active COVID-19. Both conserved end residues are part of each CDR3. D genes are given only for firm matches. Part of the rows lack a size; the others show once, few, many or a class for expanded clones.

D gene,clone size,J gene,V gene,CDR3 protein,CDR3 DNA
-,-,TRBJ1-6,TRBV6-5,CATFRQASNSPLHF,TGTGCCACCTTCCGACAGGCTTCGAATTCACCCCTCCACTTT
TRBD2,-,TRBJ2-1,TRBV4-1,CASSQSQKASGRSNEQFF,TGCGCCAGCAGCCAATCCCAAAAAGCTAGCGGCAGAAGCAATGAGCAGTTCTTC
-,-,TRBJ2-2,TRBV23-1,CASSRQEVTGELFF,TGCGCCAGCAGTCGACAGGAGGTCACCGGGGAGCTGTTTTTT
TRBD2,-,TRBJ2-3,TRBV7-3,CASSLGWTREGADTQYF,TGTGCCAGCAGCTTAGGGTGGACGCGGGAGGGAGCAGATACGCAGTATTTT
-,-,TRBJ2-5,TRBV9,CASSDDLKETQYF,TGTGCCAGCAGCGATGACTTGAAAGAGACCCAGTACTTC
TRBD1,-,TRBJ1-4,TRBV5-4,CASSSWTGDEKLFF,TGTGCCAGCAGCTCCTGGACAGGAGATGAAAAACTGTTTTTT
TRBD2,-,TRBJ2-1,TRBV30,CAWRRTGTSGTYNEQFF,TGTGCCTGGAGAAGGACCGGGACTAGCGGGACCTACAATGAGCAGTTCTTC
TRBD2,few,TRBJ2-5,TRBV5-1,CASSLGLAGGPETQYF,TGCGCCAGCAGCCTAGGGCTAGCGGGGGGGCCGGAGACCCAGTACTTC
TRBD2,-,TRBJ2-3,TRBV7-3,CASSYRLAGSAGADTQYF,TGTGCCAGCAGCTACCGACTAGCGGGATCCGCCGGGGCAGATACGCAGTATTTT
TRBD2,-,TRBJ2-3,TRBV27,CASRAGVATDTQYF,TGTGCCAGCCGAGCGGGAGTGGCGACAGATACGCAGTATTTT
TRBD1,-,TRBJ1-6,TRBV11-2,CASSSDRGYSPLHF,TGTGCCAGCAGCTCTGACAGGGGATATTCACCCCTCCACTTT
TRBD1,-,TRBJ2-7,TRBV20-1,CSASRGLSGQGYEQYF,TGCAGTGCTAGTAGGGGCCTCTCGGGACAGGGCTACGAGCAGTACTTC
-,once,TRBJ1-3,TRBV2,CASQGSHSGNTIYF,TGTGCCAGCCAGGGCAGCCACTCTGGAAACACCATATATTTT
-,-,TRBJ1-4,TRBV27,CASATGRMDEKLFF,TGTGCCAGCGCAACAGGGCGGATGGATGAAAAACTGTTTTTT
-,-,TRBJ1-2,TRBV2,CASRRQPTYGYTF,TGTGCCAGCAGGAGACAGCCGACCTATGGCTACACCTTC
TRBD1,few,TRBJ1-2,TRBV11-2,CASSLDQGAYGYTF,TGTGCCAGCAGCTTAGATCAGGGGGCCTATGGCTACACCTTC
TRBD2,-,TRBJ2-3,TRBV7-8,CASSLNPLAGDTDTQYF,TGTGCCAGCAGCTTAAATCCCCTAGCGGGGGATACAGATACGCAGTATTTT
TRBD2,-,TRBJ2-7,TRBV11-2,CASSRTSAQRVEQYF,TGTGCCAGCAGCAGGACTAGCGCGCAGCGGGTCGAGCAGTACTTC
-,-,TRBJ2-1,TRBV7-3,CASSFNALGEQFF,TGTGCCAGCAGCTTTAATGCCCTCGGGGAGCAGTTCTTC
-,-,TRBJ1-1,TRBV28,CASSSNRVGFEAFF,TGTGCCAGCAGTTCGAACAGGGTAGGGTTTGAAGCTTTCTTT
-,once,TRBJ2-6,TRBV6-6,CASSPFGANVLTF,TGTGCCAGCAGCCCTTTTGGGGCCAACGTCCTGACTTTC
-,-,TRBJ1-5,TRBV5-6,CASSLKTGNQPQHF,TGTGCCAGCAGCTTGAAAACAGGCAATCAGCCCCAGCATTTT
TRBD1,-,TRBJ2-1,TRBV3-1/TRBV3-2,CASSRQGRNEQFF,TGTGCCAGCAGCCGACAGGGAAGGAATGAGCAGTTCTTC
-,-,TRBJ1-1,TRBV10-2,CASKGVNTEAFF,TGCGCCAGCAAAGGAGTGAACACTGAAGCTTTCTTT
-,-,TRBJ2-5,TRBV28,CASRGAGEGETQYF,TGTGCCAGCAGGGGGGCGGGAGAAGGGGAGACCCAGTACTTC
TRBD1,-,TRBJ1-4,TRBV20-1,CSASHRGRFDNEKLFF,TGCAGTGCTAGTCACAGGGGGCGCTTTGATAATGAAAAACTGTTTTTT
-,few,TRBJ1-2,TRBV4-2,CASSQGGGPRYGYTF,TGTGCCAGCAGCCAAGGCGGCGGGCCCCGCTATGGCTACACCTTC
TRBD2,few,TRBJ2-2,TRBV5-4,CASSQGLASNTGELFF,TGTGCCAGCAGCCAGGGACTAGCCTCGAACACCGGGGAGCTGTTTTTT
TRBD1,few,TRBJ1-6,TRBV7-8,CASSSRDRGSNSPLHF,TGTGCCAGCAGCTCCCGGGACAGGGGGAGTAATTCACCCCTCCACTTT
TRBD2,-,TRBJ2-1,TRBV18,CASSPPTSGYNEQFF,TGTGCCAGCTCACCACCGACTAGCGGGTACAATGAGCAGTTCTTC
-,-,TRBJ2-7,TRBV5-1,CASNPQASVGHEQYF,TGCGCCAGCAATCCTCAGGCCTCGGTAGGCCACGAGCAGTACTTC
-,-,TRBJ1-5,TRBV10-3,CAISDVNQPQHF,TGTGCCATCAGTGACGTTAATCAGCCCCAGCATTTT